This T cell receptor (beta chain) was found in a study of cytomegalovirus exposure and HLA in healthy donors. This clone came up a few times. The length of the CDR3 is 15 residues. Germline V gene lookup returns CDR1 SGHTA and CDR2 FQGNSA. V gave up 8 bases and J gave up 3 bases, with 18 bases separating them. The PCR made use of 60 Vbeta and 13 Jbeta primers. The protocol was immunoSEQ multiplex PCR, while the TCRdb copy is restricted to in-frame clones and leaves out a portion. The sample has roughly 180,000 clones; just under 80% are singletons. The chain recombines TRBV7-2 with TRBJ2-3; D might be TRBD1 (6 bases). The receptor comes from a man aged 25-45 years in good health and CMV-seronegative. Sequencing was performed on PBMCs. CDR3 region: CASCPGGGPTDTQYF. The DNA for the CDR3 is TGTGCCAGCTGTCCTGGGGGCGGACCTACAGATACGCAGTATTTT.